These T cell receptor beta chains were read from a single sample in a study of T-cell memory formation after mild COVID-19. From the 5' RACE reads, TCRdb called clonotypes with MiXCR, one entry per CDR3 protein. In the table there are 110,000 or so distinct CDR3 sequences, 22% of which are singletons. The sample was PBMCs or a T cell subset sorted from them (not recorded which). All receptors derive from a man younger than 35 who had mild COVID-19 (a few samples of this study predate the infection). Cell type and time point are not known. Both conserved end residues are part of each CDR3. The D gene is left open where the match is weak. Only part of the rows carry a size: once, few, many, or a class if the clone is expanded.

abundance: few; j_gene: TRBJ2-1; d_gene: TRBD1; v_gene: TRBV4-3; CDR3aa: CASSQHTGTGNEDEQFF; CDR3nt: TGCGCCAGCAGCCAGCACACCGGGACAGGGAATGAGGATGAGCAGTTCTTC
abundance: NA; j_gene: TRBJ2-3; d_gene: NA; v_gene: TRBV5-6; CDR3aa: CASTLFPGRSTDTQYF; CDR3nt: TGTGCCAGCACCCTGTTCCCGGGGCGGAGCACAGATACGCAGTATTTT
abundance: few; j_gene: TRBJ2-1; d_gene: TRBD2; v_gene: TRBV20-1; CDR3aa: CSAAGGPYNEQFF; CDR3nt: TGCAGTGCCGCGGGGGGGCCCTACAATGAGCAGTTCTTC
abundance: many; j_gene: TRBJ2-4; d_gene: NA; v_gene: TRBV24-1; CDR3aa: CATKTGYIQYF; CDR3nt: TGTGCCACCAAAACAGGGTACATTCAGTACTTC
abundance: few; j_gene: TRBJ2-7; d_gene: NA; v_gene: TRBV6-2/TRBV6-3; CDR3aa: CASTPERSSYEQYF; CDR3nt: TGTGCCAGCACCCCCGAGAGGAGCTCCTACGAGCAGTACTTC
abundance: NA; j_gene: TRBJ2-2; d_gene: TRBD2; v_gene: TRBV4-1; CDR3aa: CASSHNSGGALTGELFF; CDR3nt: TGCGCCAGCAGCCACAATAGCGGGGGGGCTCTCACCGGGGAGCTGTTTTTT
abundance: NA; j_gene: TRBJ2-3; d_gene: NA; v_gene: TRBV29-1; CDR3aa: CSVDDRHDTDTQYF; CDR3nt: TGCAGCGTTGATGACAGGCACGACACAGATACGCAGTATTTT
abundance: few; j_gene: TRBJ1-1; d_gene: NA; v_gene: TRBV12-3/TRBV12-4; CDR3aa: CASSPGGSEAFF; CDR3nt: TGTGCCAGCAGCCCCGGGGGGTCTGAAGCTTTCTTT
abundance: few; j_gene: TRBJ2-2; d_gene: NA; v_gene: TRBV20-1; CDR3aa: CSAGWFSTGELFF; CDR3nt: TGCAGTGCGGGGTGGTTCTCCACCGGGGAGCTGTTTTTT
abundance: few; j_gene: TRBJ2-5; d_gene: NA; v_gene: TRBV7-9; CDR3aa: CASIGSGKETQYF; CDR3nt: TGTGCCAGCATCGGCTCGGGAAAAGAGACCCAGTACTTC
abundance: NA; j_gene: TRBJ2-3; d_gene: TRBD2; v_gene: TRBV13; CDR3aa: CASSGGLAGGPSDTQYF; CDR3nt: TGTGCCAGCAGCGGCGGACTAGCGGGGGGGCCGTCAGATACGCAGTATTTT
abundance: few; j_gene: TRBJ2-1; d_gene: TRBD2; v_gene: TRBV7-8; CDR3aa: CASSLAGGANEQFF; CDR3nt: TGTGCCAGCAGCTTGGCCGGGGGGGCGAATGAGCAGTTCTTC
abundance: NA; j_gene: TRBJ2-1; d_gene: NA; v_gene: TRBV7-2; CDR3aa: CASSLAGHYEQFF; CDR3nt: TGTGCCAGCAGCTTAGCGGGTCACTATGAGCAGTTCTTC
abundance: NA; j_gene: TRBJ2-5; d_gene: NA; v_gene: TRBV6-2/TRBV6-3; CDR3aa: CASSRPYQETQYF; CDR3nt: TGTGCCAGCAGCCGACCTTACCAAGAGACCCAGTACTTC
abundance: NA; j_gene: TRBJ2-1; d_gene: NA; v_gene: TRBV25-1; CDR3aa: CASSELAPYNEQFF; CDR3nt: TGTGCCAGCAGTGAACTAGCACCATACAATGAGCAGTTCTTC
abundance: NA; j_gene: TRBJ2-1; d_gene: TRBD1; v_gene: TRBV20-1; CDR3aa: CSARDRGLYNEQFF; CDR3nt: TGCAGTGCTCGGGACAGGGGGCTATACAATGAGCAGTTCTTC
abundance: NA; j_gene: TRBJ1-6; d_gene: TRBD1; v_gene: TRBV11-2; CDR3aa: CASSRQGPTNSPLHF; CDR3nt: TGTGCCAGCAGCAGACAGGGGCCTACCAATTCACCCCTCCACTTT
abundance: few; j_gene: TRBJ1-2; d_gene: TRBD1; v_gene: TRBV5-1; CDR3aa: CASSPGQGSWDYGYTF; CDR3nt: TGCGCCAGCAGCCCAGGACAGGGGAGTTGGGACTATGGCTACACCTTC
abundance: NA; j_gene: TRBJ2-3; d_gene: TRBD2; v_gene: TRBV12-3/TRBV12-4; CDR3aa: CASSISGGYTDTQYF; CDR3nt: TGTGCCAGCAGCATTAGCGGGGGGTACACAGATACGCAGTATTTT
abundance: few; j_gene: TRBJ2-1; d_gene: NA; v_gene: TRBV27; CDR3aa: CASSFVGNEQFF; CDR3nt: TGTGCCAGCAGTTTTGTTGGTAATGAGCAGTTCTTC
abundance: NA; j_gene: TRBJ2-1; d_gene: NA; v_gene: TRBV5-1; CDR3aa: CASSLGRPYNEQFF; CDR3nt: TGCGCCAGCAGCTTAGGCAGACCCTACAATGAGCAGTTCTTC
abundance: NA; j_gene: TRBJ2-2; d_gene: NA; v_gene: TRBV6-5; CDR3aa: CASRARGGDWTGELFF; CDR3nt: TGTGCCAGCAGAGCGAGGGGGGGCGATTGGACCGGGGAGCTGTTTTTT
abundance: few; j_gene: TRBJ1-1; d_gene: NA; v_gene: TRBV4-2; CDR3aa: CASSQSPPGLTEAFF; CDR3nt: TGTGCCAGCAGCCAATCCCCCCCCGGGCTGACTGAAGCTTTCTTT
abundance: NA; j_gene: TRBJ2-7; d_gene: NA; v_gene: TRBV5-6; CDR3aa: CASSHSYEQYF; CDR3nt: TGTGCCAGCAGCCACTCCTACGAGCAGTACTTC
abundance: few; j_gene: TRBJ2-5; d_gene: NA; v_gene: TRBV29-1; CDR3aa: CSVAGSAPQETQYF; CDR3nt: TGCAGCGTTGCGGGTTCGGCTCCTCAAGAGACCCAGTACTTC
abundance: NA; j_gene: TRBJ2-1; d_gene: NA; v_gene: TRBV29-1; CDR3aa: CSVDWNSYNEQFF; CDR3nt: TGCAGCGTGGACTGGAACTCCTACAATGAGCAGTTCTTC
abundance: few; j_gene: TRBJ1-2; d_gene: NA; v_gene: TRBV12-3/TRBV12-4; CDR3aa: CASSFRPAVYGYTF; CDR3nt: TGTGCCAGCAGTTTCCGGCCGGCCGTCTATGGCTACACCTTC
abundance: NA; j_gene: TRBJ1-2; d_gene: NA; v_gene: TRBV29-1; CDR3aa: CSARGPAGYTF; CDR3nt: TGCAGCGCACGGGGTCCAGCTGGCTACACCTTC
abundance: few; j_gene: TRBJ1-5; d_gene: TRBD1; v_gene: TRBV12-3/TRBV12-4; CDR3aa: CASSPRGVVTLGNQPQHF; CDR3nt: TGTGCCAGCAGTCCCAGGGGGGTGGTCACCCTAGGCAATCAGCCCCAGCATTTT
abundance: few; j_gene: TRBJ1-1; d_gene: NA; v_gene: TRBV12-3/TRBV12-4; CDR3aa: CASSFGEWVEAFF; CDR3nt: TGTGCCAGCAGTTTTGGCGAATGGGTTGAAGCTTTCTTT
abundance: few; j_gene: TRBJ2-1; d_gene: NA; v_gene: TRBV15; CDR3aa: CATCPGGRYEQFF; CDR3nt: TGTGCCACTTGTCCTGGGGGCCGGTATGAGCAGTTCTTC
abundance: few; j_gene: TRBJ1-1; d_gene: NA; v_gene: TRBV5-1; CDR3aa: CASSLGGEGTEAFF; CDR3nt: TGCGCCAGCAGCTTGGGCGGGGAGGGCACTGAAGCTTTCTTT
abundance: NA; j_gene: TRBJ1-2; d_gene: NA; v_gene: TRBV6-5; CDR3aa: CASSYSIPPGTDEGYTF; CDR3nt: TGTGCCAGCAGTTACAGTATACCTCCCGGGACCGACGAGGGCTACACCTTC
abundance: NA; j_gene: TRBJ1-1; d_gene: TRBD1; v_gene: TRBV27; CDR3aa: CASSAPGQGSSAEAFF; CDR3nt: TGTGCCAGCAGTGCCCCGGGACAGGGGTCTAGCGCTGAAGCTTTCTTT
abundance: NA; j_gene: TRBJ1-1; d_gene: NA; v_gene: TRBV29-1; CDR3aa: CSVEDWRKGSEAFF; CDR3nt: TGCAGCGTTGAAGATTGGAGGAAGGGGTCTGAAGCTTTCTTT
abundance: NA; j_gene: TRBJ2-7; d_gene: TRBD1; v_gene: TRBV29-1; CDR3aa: CSVRTGGYEQYF; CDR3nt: TGCAGCGTCCGGACAGGGGGCTACGAGCAGTACTTC
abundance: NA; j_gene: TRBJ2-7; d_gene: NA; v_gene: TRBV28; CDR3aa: CASSFSQGGEQYF; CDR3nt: TGTGCCAGCAGTTTCTCTCAGGGGGGGGAGCAGTACTTC
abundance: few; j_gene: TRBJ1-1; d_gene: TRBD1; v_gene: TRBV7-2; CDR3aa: CASSRGVGGRVNTEAFF; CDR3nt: TGTGCCAGCAGCAGAGGGGTAGGGGGCAGGGTGAACACTGAAGCTTTCTTT
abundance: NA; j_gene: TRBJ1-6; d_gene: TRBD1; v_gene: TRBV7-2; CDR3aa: CASSWGGTAISPLHF; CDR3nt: TGTGCCAGCAGCTGGGGTGGGACAGCAATCTCACCCCTCCACTTT
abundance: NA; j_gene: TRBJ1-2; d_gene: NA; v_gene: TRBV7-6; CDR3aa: CASTPNPTAGYGYTF; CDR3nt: TGTGCCAGCACACCAAACCCGACAGCGGGCTATGGCTACACCTTC
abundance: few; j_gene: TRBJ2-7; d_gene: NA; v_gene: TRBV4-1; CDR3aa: CASSPTGSHEQYF; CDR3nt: TGCGCCAGCAGCCCAACAGGGTCCCACGAGCAGTACTTC
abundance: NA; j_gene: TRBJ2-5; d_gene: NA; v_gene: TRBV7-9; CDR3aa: CASSLLGPGETQYF; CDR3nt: TGTGCCAGCAGCCTGCTGGGACCGGGAGAGACCCAGTACTTC
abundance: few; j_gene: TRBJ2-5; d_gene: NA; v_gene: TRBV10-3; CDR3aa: CAISGTDQETQYF; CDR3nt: TGTGCCATCAGTGGGACGGACCAAGAGACCCAGTACTTC
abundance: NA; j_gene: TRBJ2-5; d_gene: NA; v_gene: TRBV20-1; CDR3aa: CSARPGTMYQETQYF; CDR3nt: TGCAGCGCTAGACCAGGGACGATGTACCAAGAGACCCAGTACTTC
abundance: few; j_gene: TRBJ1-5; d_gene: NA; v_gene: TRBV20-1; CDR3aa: CSALVGDTFQPQHF; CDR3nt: TGCAGTGCTCTGGTCGGGGACACCTTTCAGCCCCAGCATTTT